This T cell receptor beta chain stems from a study of cytomegalovirus exposure and HLA in healthy donors. Remarks on this clone: Antigen: not known.

The CDR3 extends over 14 amino acids. Germline V gene data show CDR1 as SNHLY and CDR2 as FYNNEI. PCR involved 60 Vbeta and 13 Jbeta primers. Produced via immunoSEQ multiplex PCR; TCRdb's table is partial and in-frame only. The top ten hold 3.4% of the sample, which has 75,000 to 100,000 clones, over 75% seen once. Study-wide results and caveats: Later analysis suggested most CMV-associated TCR beta chains were HLA-restricted. One later analysis reportedly identified an Asian-associated ancestry cluster that showed fewer N-insertions than the roughly 600-donor mean.

Sample: PBMCs. The genes are TRBV2 and TRBJ1-1; possible D gene TRBD1, 5 bases. The receptor was derived from a man in his forties in good health and CMV-seronegative. In DNA form, the CDR3 reads TGTGCTACTCTATCAGGGAAAACCAGTACTGAAGCTTTCTTT. As protein: CATLSGKTSTEAFF.